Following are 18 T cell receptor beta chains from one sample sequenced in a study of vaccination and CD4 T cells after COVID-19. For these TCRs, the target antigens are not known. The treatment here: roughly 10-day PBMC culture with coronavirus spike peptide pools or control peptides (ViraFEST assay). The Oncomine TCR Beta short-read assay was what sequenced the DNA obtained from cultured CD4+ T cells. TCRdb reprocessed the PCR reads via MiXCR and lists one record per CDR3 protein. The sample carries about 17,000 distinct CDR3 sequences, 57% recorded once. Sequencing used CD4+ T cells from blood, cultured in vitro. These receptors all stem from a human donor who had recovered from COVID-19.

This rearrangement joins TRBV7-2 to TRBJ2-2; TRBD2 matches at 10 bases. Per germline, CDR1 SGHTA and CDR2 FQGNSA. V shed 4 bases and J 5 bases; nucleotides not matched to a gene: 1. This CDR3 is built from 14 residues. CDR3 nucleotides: TGTGCCAGCAGCTCGACTAGCGGGACCGGGGAGCTGTTTTTT. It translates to CASSSTSGTGELFF.

CDR3 DNA: TGTGCCAGCAGTCTCCTGGACGGGCAGCCCCAGCATTTT. Amino acid sequence: CASSLLDGQPQHF. This chain uses TRBV27 with TRBJ1-5; D is unresolved. V lost 5 bases to trimming and J lost 7 bases, with 12 bases between them. The CDR3 has 13 amino acids. CDR1 is MNHEY and CDR2 is SMNVEV in the germline V gene (reference sequence).

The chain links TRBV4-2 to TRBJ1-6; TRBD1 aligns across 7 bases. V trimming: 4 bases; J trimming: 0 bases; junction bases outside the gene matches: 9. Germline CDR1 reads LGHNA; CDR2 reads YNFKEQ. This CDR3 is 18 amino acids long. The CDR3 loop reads CASSLSTGRSSYNSPLHF. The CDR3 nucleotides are TGTGCCAGCAGCCTATCGACAGGGAGGAGCTCCTATAATTCACCCCTCCACTTT.

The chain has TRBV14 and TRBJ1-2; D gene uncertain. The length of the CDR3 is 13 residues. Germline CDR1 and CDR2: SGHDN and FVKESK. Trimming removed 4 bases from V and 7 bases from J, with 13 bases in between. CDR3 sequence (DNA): TGTGCCAGCAGCCCGACCGGAATCGGTGGCTACACCTTC. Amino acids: CASSPTGIGGYTF.

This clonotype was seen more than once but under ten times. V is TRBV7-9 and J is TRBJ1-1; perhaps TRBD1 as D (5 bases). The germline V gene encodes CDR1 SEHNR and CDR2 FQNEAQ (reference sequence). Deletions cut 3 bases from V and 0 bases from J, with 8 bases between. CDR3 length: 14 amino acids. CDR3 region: CASSFEGLNTEAFF. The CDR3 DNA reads TGTGCCAGCAGCTTCGAGGGGTTGAACACTGAAGCTTTCTTT.

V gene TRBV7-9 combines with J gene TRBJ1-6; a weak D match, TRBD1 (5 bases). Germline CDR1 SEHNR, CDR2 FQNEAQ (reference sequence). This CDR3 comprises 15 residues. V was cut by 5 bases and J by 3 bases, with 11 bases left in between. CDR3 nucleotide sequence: TGTGCCAGCAGCCTCGGACAAAGCTATAATTCACCCCTCCACTTT. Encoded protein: CASSLGQSYNSPLHF.

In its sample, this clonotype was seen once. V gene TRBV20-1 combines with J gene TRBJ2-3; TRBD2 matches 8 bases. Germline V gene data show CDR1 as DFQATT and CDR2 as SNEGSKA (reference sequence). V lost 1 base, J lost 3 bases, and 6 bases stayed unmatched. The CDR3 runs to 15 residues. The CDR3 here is CSARAGTRTTDTQYF. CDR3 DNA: TGCAGTGCTAGAGCGGGGACTAGAACAACAGATACGCAGTATTTT.

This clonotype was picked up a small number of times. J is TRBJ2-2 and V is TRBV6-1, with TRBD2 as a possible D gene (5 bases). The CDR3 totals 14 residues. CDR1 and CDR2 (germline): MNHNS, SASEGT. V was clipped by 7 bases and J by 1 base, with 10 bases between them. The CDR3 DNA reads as TGTGCCAGCAAGGCGGACTTGAACACCGGGGAGCTGTTTTTT. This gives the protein CASKADLNTGELFF.

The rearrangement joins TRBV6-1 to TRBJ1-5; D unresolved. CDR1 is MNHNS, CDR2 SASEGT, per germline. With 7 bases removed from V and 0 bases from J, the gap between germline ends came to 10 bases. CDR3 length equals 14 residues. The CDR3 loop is CASTGGGSNQPQHF. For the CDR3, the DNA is TGTGCCAGCACCGGAGGAGGTAGCAATCAGCCCCAGCATTTT.

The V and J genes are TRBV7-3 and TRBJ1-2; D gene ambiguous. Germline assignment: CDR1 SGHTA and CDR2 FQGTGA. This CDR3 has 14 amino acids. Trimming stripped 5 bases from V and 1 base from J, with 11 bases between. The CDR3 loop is CASSPVPGNYGYTF. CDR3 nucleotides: TGTGCCAGCAGCCCCGTCCCGGGTAACTATGGCTACACCTTC.

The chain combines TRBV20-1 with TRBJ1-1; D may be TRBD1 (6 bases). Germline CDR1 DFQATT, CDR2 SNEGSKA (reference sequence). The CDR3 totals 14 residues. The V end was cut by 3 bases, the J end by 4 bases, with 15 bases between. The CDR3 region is CSARRGFLSTEAFF. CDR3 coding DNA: TGCAGTGCTAGGAGGGGGTTTTTAAGCACTGAAGCTTTCTTT.

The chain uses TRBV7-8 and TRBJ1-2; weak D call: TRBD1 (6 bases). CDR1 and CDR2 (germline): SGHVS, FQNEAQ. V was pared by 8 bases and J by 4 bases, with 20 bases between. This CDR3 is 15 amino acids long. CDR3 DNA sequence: TGTGCCAGCCTCAATGGGCCCAGGGGCGTCTATGGCTACACCTTC. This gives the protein CASLNGPRGVYGYTF.

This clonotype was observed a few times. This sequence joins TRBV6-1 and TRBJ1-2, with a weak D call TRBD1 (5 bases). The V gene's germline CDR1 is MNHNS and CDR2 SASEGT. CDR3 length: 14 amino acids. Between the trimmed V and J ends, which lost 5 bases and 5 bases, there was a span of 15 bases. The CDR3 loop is CASSPLQGTYGYTF. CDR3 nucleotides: TGTGCCAGCAGTCCCCTCCAAGGGACTTATGGCTACACCTTC.

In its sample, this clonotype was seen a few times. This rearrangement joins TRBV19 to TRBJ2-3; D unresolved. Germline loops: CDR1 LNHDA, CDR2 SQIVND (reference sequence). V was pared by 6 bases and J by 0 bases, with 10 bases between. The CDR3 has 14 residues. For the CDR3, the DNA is TGTGCCAGTAGCCGGATCGACAGCACAGATACGCAGTATTTT. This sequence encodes CASSRIDSTDTQYF. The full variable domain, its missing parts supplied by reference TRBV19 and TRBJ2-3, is DGGITQSPKYLFRKEGQNVTLSCEQNLNHDAMYWYRQDPGQGLRLIYYSQIVNDFQKGDIAEGYSVSREKKESFPLTVTSAQKNPTAFYLCASSRIDSTDTQYFGPGTRLTVL.

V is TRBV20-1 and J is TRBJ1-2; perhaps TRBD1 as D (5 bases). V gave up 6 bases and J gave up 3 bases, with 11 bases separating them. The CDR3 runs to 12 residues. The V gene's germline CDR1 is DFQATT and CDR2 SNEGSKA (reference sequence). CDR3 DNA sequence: TGCAGTGCCGCTGGACATGACTATGGCTACACCTTC. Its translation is CSAAGHDYGYTF.

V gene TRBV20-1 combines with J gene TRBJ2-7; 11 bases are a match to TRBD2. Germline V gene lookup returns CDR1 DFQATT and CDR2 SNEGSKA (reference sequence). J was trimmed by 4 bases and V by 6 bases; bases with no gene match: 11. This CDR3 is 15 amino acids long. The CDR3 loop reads CSALAPLAGVYEQYF. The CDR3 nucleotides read TGCAGTGCCCTCGCCCCACTAGCGGGAGTGTACGAGCAGTACTTC.

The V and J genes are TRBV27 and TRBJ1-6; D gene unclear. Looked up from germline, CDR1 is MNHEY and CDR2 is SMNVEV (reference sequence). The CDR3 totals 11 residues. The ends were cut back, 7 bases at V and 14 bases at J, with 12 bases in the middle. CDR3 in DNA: TGTGCCAGCATGTCGGCCCAGTCCCTCCACTTT. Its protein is CASMSAQSLHF.

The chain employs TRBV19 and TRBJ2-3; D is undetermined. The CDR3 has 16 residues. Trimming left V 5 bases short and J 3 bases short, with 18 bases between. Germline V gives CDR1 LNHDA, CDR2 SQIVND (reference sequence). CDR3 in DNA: TGTGCCAGTAGTCCTTACCGTAGAGTCGGAACAGATACGCAGTATTTT. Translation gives CASSPYRRVGTDTQYF. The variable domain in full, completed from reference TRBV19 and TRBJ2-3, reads DGGITQSPKYLFRKEGQNVTLSCEQNLNHDAMYWYRQDPGQGLRLIYYSQIVNDFQKGDIAEGYSVSREKKESFPLTVTSAQKNPTAFYLCASSPYRRVGTDTQYFGPGTRLTVL.